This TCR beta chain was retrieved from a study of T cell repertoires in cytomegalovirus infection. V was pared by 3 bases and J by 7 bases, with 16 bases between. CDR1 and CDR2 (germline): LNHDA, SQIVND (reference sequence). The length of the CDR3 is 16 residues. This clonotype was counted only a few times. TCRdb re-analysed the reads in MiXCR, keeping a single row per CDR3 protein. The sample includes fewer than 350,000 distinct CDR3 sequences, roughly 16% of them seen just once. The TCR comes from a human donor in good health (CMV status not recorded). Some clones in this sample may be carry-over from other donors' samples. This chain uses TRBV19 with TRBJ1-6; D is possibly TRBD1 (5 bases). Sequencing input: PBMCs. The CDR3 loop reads CASSMVATGGNSPLHF. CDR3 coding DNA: TGTGCCAGTAGTATGGTCGCCACTGGGGGGAATTCACCCCTCCACTTT.